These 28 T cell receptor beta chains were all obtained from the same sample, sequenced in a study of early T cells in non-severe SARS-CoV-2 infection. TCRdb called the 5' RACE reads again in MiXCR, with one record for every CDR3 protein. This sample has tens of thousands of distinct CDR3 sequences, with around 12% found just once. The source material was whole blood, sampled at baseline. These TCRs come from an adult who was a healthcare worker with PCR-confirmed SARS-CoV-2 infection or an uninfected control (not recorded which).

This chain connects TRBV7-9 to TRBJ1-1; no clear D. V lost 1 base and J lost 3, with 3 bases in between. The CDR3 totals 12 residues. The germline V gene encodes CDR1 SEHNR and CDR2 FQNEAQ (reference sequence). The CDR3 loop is CASSLEYTEAFF. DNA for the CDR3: TGTGCCAGCAGCTTAGAGTACACTGAAGCTTTCTTT.

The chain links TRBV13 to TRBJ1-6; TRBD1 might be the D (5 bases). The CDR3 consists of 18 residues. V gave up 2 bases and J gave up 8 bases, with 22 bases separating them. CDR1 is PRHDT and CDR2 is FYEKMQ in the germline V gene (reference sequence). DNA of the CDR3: TGTGCCAGCAGCTTATACAGCTTGCAGGGTTTAATTGATTCACCCCTCCACTTT. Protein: CASSLYSLQGLIDSPLHF.

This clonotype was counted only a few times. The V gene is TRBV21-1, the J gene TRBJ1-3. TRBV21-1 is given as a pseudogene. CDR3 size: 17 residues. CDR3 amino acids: CASSKVGGLISGNTIYF. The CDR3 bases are TGTGCCAGCAGCAAAGTTGGCGGCCTAATCTCTGGAAACACCATATATTTT.

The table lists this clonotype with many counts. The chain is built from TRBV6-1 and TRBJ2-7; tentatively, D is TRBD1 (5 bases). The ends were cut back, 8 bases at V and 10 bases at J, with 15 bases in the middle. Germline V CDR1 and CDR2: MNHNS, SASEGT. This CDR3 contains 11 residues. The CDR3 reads CASFQRGSQYF. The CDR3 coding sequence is TGTGCCAGCTTTCAAAGGGGCAGTCAGTACTTC.

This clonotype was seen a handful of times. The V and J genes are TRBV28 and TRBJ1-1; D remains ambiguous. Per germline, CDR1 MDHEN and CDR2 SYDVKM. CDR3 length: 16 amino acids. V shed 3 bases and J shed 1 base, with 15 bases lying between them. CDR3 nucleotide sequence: TGTGCCAGCAGTTTGTACGTCGGAGGGAGGAACACTGAAGCTTTCTTT. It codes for CASSLYVGGRNTEAFF. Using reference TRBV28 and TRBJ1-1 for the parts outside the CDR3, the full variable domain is DVKVTQSSRYLVKRTGEKVFLECVQDMDHENMFWYRQDPGLGLRLIYFSYDVKMKEKGDIPEGYSVSREKKERFSLILESASTNQTSMYLCASSLYVGGRNTEAFFGQGTRLTVV.

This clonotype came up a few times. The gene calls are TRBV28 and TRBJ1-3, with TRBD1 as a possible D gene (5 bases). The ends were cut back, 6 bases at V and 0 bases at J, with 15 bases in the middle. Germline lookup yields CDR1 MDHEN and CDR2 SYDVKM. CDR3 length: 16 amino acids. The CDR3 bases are TGTGCCAGCAGGCGGGTCAGGGCACTCTCTGGAAACACCATATATTTT. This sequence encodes CASRRVRALSGNTIYF.

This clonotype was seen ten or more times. CDR3 sequence: CASSLGGNTEAFF. CDR3 DNA sequence: TGTGCCAGCAGTTTAGGGGGGAACACTGAAGCTTTCTTT. The chain uses TRBV12-3 or TRBV12-4 and TRBJ1-1; D uncertain. V lost 1 base and J 1 base, leaving 4 bases between the germline ends. The CDR3 is 13 amino acids.

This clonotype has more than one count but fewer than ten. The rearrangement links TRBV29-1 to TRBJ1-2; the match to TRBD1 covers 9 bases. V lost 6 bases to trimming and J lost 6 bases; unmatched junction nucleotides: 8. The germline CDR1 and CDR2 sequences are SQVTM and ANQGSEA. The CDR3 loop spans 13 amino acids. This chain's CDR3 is CSVVSGTGNGYTF. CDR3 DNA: TGCAGCGTGGTATCCGGGACAGGGAATGGCTACACCTTC. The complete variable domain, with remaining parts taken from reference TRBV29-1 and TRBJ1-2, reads SAVISQKPSRDICQRGTSLTIQCQVDSQVTMMFWYRQQPGQSLTLIATANQGSEATYESGFVIDKFPISRPNLTFSTLTVSNMSPEDSSIYLCSVVSGTGNGYTFGSGTRLTVV.

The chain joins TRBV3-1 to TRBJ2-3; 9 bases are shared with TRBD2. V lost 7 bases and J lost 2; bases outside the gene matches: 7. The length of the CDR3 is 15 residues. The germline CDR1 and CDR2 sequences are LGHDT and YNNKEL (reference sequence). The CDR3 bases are TGTGCCAGCACCCAGCGGGGGGACAACACAGATACGCAGTATTTT. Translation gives CASTQRGDNTDTQYF.

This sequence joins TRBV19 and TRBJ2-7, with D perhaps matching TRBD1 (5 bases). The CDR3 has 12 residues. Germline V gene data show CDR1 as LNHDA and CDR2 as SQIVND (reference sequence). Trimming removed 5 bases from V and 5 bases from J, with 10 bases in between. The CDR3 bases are TGTGCCAGTAGTCCCTGGGGCAACGAGCAGTACTTC. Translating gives CASSPWGNEQYF.

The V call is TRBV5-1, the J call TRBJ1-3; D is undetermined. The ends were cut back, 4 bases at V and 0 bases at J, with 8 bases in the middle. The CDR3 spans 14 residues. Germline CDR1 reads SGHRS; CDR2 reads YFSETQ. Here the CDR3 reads CASSTDGSGNTIYF. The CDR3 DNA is TGCGCCAGCAGCACGGACGGCTCTGGAAACACCATATATTTT.

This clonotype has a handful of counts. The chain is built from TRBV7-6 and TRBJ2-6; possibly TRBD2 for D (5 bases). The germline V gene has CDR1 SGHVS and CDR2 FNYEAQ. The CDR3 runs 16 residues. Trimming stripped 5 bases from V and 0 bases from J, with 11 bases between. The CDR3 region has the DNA TGTGCCAGCAGCCCAGAGAGGGACTCTGGGGCCAACGTCCTGACTTTC. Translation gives CASSPERDSGANVLTF. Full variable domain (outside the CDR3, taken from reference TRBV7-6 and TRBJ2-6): GAGVSQSPRYKVTKRGQDVALRCDPISGHVSLYWYRQALGQGPEFLTYFNYEAQQDKSGLPNDRFSAERPEGSISTLTIQRTEQRDSAMYRCASSPERDSGANVLTFGAGSRLTVL.

The CDR3: CSANAGGVTDTQYF. CDR3 nucleotide sequence: TGCAGTGCTAATGCGGGGGGGGTTACAGATACGCAGTATTTT. V and J are TRBV20-1 and TRBJ2-3, with TRBD2 matching 9 bases. Germline CDR1 is DFQATT and CDR2 is SNEGSKA (reference sequence). J gave up 3 bases and V 4 bases, and 5 bases lay outside the gene matches. The length of the CDR3 is 14 residues.

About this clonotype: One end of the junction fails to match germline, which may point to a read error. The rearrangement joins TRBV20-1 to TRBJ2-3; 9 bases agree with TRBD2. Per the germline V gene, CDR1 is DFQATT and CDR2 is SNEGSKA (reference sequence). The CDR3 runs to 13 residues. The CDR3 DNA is TGCAGTGCTAGTGGGACTAGCATAGATACGCAGTATTTT. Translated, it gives CSASGTSIDTQYF.

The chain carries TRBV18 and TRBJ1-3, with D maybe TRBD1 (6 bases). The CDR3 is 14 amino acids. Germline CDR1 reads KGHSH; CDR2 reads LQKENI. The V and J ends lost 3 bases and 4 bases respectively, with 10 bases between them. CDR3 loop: CASSPQGYGNTIYF. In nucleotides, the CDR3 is TGTGCCAGCTCACCGCAGGGGTACGGAAACACCATATATTTT.

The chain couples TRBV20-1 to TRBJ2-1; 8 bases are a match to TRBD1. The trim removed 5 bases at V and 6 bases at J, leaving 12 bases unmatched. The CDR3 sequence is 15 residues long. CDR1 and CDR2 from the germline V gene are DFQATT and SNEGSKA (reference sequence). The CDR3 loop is CSARTTRGRVNEQFF. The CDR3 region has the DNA TGCAGTGCTCGTACCACCAGGGGGCGCGTCAATGAGCAGTTCTTC.

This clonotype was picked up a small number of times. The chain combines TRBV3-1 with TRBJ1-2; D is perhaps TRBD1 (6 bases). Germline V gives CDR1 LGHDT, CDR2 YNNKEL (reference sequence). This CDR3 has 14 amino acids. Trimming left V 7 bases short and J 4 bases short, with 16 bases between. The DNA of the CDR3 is TGTGCCAGCACCCGAGGGGGGGGCGGCTATGGCTACACCTTC. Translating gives CASTRGGGGYGYTF.

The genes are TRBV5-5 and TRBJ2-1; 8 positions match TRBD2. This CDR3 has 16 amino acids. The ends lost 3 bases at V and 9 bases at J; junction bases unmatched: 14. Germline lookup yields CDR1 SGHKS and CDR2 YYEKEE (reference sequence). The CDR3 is CASSSAGGLLYGEQFF. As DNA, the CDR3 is TGTGCCAGCAGCTCGGCGGGGGGTTTGCTTTACGGTGAGCAGTTCTTC.

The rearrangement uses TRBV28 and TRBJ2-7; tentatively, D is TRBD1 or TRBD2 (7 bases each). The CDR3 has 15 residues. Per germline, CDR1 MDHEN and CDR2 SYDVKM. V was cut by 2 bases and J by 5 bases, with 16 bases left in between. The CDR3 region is CASSLLLTGRDEQYF. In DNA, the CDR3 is TGTGCCAGCAGTTTACTCTTGACAGGGAGGGACGAGCAGTACTTC.

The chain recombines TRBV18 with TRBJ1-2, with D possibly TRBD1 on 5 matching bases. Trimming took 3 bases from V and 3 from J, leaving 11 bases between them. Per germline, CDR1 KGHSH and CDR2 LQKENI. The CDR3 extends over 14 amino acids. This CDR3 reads CASSPGSGDYGYTF. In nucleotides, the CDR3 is TGTGCCAGCTCACCGGGTTCGGGGGACTATGGCTACACCTTC.

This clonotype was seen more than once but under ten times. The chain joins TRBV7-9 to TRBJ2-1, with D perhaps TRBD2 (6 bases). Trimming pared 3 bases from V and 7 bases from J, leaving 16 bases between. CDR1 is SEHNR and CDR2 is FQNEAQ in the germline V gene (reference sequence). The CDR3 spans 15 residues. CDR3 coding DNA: TGTGCCAGCAGCTTGGGGCAGGGACTGGCTAATGAGCAGTTCTTC. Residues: CASSLGQGLANEQFF.

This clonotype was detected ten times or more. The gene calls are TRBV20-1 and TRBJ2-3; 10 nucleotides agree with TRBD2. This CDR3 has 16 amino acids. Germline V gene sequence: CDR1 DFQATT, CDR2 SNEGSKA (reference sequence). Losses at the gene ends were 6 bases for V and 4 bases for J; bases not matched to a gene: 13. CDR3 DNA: TGCAGTGCCAGCGAACTCACTAGCGGGGTCGCAGATACGCAGTATTTT. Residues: CSASELTSGVADTQYF.

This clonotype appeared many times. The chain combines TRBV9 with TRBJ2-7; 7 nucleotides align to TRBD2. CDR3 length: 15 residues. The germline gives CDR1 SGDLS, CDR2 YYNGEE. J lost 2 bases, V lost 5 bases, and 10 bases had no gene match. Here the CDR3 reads CASRVKRGSTYEQYF. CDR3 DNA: TGTGCCAGCAGGGTTAAGCGGGGTAGCACCTACGAGCAGTACTTC. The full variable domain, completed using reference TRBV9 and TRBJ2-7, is DSGVTQTPKHLITATGQRVTLRCSPRSGDLSVYWYQQSLDQGLQFLIQYYNGEERAKGNILERFSAQQFPDLHSELNLSSLELGDSALYFCASRVKRGSTYEQYFGPGTRLTVT.

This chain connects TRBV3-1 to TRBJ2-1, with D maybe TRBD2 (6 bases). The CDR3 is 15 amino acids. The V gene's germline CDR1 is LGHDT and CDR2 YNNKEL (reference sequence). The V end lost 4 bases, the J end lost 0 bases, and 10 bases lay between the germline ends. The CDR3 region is CASSLGRSSYNEQFF. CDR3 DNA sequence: TGTGCCAGCAGCCTTGGGAGGAGCTCCTACAATGAGCAGTTCTTC.

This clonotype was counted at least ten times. The CDR3 nucleotides read TGCAGTGCTAGCCCAGGGTCAGGAGCTAATGAAAAACTGTTTTTT. Translating gives CSASPGSGANEKLFF. The chain couples TRBV20-1 to TRBJ1-4; weak D call: TRBD1 (5 bases). The CDR3 consists of 15 residues. V was clipped by 3 bases and J by 3 bases, with 14 bases between them. Germline V gene sequence: CDR1 DFQATT, CDR2 SNEGSKA (reference sequence).

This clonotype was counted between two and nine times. The chain's CDR3 is CASSLWLGNEQFF. CDR3 coding DNA: TGTGCCAGCAGTTTGTGGCTAGGAAATGAGCAGTTCTTC. The rearrangement links TRBV12-3 or TRBV12-4 to TRBJ2-1, with unresolved D. Deletions cut 3 bases from V and 7 bases from J, with 10 bases between. This CDR3 has 13 residues.

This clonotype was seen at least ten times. This chain's CDR3 is CATSLSGRSYNEQFF. DNA of the CDR3: TGTGCCACCTCTCTCTCGGGGCGCTCCTACAATGAGCAGTTCTTC. This chain joins TRBV24-1 and TRBJ2-1, with D possibly being TRBD1 or TRBD2 (5 bases each). The CDR3 has 15 residues. V was shortened by 9 bases and J by 0 bases, with 14 bases between the two germline ends. CDR1 is KGHDR, CDR2 SFDVKD, per germline.

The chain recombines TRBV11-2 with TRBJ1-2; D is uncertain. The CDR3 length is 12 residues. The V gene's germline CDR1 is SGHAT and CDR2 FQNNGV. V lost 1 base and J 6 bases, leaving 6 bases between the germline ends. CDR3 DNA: TGTGCCAGCAGCTTAGTTCAGCATGGCTACACCTTC. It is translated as CASSLVQHGYTF.